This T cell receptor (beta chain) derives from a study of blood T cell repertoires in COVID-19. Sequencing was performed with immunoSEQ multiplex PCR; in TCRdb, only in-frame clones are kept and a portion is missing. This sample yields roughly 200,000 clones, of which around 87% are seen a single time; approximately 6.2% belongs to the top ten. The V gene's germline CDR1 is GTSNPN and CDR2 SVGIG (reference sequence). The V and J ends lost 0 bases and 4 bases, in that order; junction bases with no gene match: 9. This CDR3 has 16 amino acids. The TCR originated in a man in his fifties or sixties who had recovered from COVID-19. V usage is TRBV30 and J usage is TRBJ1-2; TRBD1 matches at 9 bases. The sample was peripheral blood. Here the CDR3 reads CAWSVPTGGLSYGYTF. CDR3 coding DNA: TGTGCCTGGAGTGTCCCCACAGGGGGCCTGAGCTATGGCTACACCTTC.